The 21 T cell receptor beta chains presented below share a single source sample, sequenced in a study of blood T cells in healthy people across ages. A J-beta primer mix and a sample-barcoded 5' primer were used in a second PCR of roughly 6 to 12 cycles. TCRdb ran MiXCR on the 5' RACE reads and lists one entry per CDR3 protein. The data show 850,000 to 1,000,000 distinct CDR3 sequences, with approximately 49% seen just once and roughly an eighth held by the top ten. The sample was blood. Source of these receptors: a man younger than 45 in good health.

V and J are TRBV4-1 and TRBJ2-5; TRBD1 matches 7 bases. The end of the DNA aligns better with TRBJ2-7, so the J call may be wrong. Germline values: CDR1 MGHRA, CDR2 YSYEKL. The CDR3 is made up of 15 amino acids. As DNA, the CDR3 is TGCGCCAGCAGCCCCGCAGACAGGGATGGTAACGAGCAGTACTTC. Translating it yields CASSPADRDGNEQYF.

The chain carries TRBV20-1 and TRBJ2-1; D remains ambiguous. In germline, CDR1 is DFQATT, CDR2 SNEGSKA (reference sequence). The CDR3 is 14 residues long. The germline V and J ends were trimmed by 6 bases and 0 bases, with 12 bases remaining between them. The CDR3 DNA reads TGCAGTGCAACCCTCTTGAGCTCCTACAATGAGCAGTTCTTC. Protein sequence: CSATLLSSYNEQFF.

The J gene is TRBJ2-3, the V gene TRBV3-1; TRBD2 matches at 12 bases. The CDR3 covers 16 residues. V gave up 4 bases and J gave up 4 bases; unmatched junction bases: 6. Germline V gene lookup returns CDR1 LGHDT and CDR2 YNNKEL (reference sequence). The chain's CDR3 is CASSPLAGGVADTQYF. Written as DNA, the CDR3 is TGTGCCAGCAGCCCTCTAGCGGGGGGGGTAGCAGATACGCAGTATTTT.

This clonotype was observed a few times. V and J are TRBV5-6 and TRBJ2-7; 7 nucleotides match TRBD2. V gave up 3 bases and J gave up 0 bases; unmatched junction bases: 9. The V gene's germline CDR1 is SGHDT and CDR2 YYEEEE. The CDR3 is 16 residues long. The CDR3 bases are TGTGCCAGCAGCTCGAAATCTAGCGGTAGCTCCTACGAGCAGTACTTC. Protein product: CASSSKSSGSSYEQYF.

J is TRBJ2-5 and V is TRBV12-3 or TRBV12-4, with a weak D call TRBD1 (5 bases). This CDR3 comprises 15 residues. The germline V and J ends were trimmed by 2 bases and 1 base, with 11 bases remaining between them. CDR3 amino acids: CASSLRSGLQETQYF. The DNA of the CDR3 is TGTGCCAGCAGTTTAAGGTCAGGGCTCCAAGAGACCCAGTACTTC.

The V call is TRBV3-1, the J call TRBJ2-7; no definite D call. Germline V gives CDR1 LGHDT, CDR2 YNNKEL (reference sequence). Between the trimmed V and J ends, which lost 8 bases and 4 bases, there was a span of 9 bases. The CDR3 sequence is 11 residues long. The CDR3 spells CASGSPYEQYF. DNA of the CDR3: TGTGCCAGCGGCAGCCCGTACGAGCAGTACTTC.

The CDR3 DNA follows: TGTGCCAGCAGCAGGGGGACAGGGATCAGGCAGCCCCAGCATTTT. Translation gives CASSRGTGIRQPQHF. The rearrangement joins TRBV21-1 to TRBJ1-5; TRBD1 is taken as the D call from the table, unchecked against the DNA. TRBV21-1 is a documented pseudogene. The CDR3 consists of 15 residues.

This clonotype was seen a few times. The chain carries TRBV9 and TRBJ2-6; no clear D. The CDR3 length is 18 residues. Germline V gene data show CDR1 as SGDLS and CDR2 as YYNGEE. Trimming stripped 4 bases from V and 4 bases from J, with 21 bases between. CDR3 sequence reads: CASSPQDSLLSGANVLTF. The DNA for the CDR3 is TGTGCCAGCAGCCCGCAGGATAGCTTACTTTCAGGGGCCAACGTCCTGACTTTC.

The rearrangement joins TRBV20-1 to TRBJ2-2; TRBD2 is a possible D gene (6 bases). Trimming shortened V by 4 bases and J by 1 base, and 10 bases separated the two germline ends. In germline, CDR1 is DFQATT, CDR2 SNEGSKA (reference sequence). CDR3 length: 14 residues. This CDR3 is CSATGDLNTGELFF. The CDR3 DNA reads as TGCAGTGCTACGGGGGACCTGAACACCGGGGAGCTGTTTTTT.

The CDR3 here is CASSVGGGMNTEAFF. The CDR3 DNA is TGTGCCAGCAGCGTAGGGGGGGGTATGAACACTGAAGCTTTCTTT. The chain links TRBV9 to TRBJ1-1; D may be TRBD1 (5 bases). Trimming cost V 0 bases and J 0 bases, with 9 bases left between them. The CDR3 consists of 15 residues. CDR1 and CDR2 from the germline V gene are SGDLS and YYNGEE.

In DNA form, the CDR3 reads TGTGCCAGCAGCTTAATAGGACAGGGGGCAGGAAACATTCAGTACTTC. Its translation: CASSLIGQGAGNIQYF. The chain is built from TRBV7-9 and TRBJ2-4, with 11 bases identical to TRBD1. This CDR3 spans 16 amino acids. Trimming removed 2 bases from V and 6 bases from J; junction bases left unmatched: 6. The germline V gene has CDR1 SEHNR and CDR2 FQNEAQ (reference sequence).

V usage is TRBV7-2 and J usage is TRBJ2-7; 11 nucleotides match TRBD1. The J call may not be correct, given that the DNA end is closer to TRBJ2-5. The CDR3 covers 16 residues. Germline CDR1 SGHTA, CDR2 FQGNSA. The CDR3 reads CASTPIGQGAKETQYF. The CDR3 DNA follows: TGTGCCAGCACCCCTATTGGACAGGGGGCGAAGGAGACCCAGTACTTC.

CDR3 in DNA: TGTGCCAACCAGTCGGGGGAGCAGTACTTC. As protein: CANQSGEQYF. The rearrangement links TRBV2 to TRBJ2-7; D perhaps matches TRBD2 (5 bases). The germline V gene encodes CDR1 SNHLY and CDR2 FYNNEI. V lost 10 bases and J lost 7, with 11 bases in between. The CDR3 has 10 amino acids.

This sequence joins TRBV6-2 or TRBV6-3 and TRBJ2-6; D is uncertain. The length of the CDR3 is 18 residues. The V end lost 0 bases, the J end lost 0 bases, and 12 bases lay between the germline ends. CDR1 is MNHEY and CDR2 is SVGEGT in the germline V gene. This CDR3 is CASSYSKGLGSGANVLTF. The CDR3, as DNA: TGTGCCAGCAGTTACTCAAAGGGATTGGGCTCTGGGGCCAACGTCCTGACTTTC.

This clonotype is a singleton in its sample. CDR3 coding DNA: TGCAGTGCTGCACCGGGACGCGCTTACGAGCAGTACTTC. Its protein product is CSAAPGRAYEQYF. The V gene is TRBV20-1, the J gene TRBJ2-7; D tentatively reads TRBD1 or TRBD2 (5 bases each). CDR3 size: 13 residues. Trimming took off 5 bases at V and 4 bases at J, with 15 bases between the two ends. Germline-derived CDR1 and CDR2 are DFQATT and SNEGSKA (reference sequence).

The CDR3 here is CASSPDRGGGTDTQYF. The CDR3 region has the DNA TGTGCCAGCAGTCCGGATCGCGGGGGAGGCACAGATACGCAGTATTTT. This chain joins TRBV7-3 and TRBJ2-3, with 7 nucleotides matching TRBD2. CDR1 SGHTA and CDR2 FQGTGA come from the germline V gene. CDR3 length: 16 residues. V was clipped by 6 bases and J by 1 base; unmatched bases: 10. The full variable domain, with the rest looked up from reference TRBV7-3 and TRBJ2-3, is GAGVSQTPSNKVTEKGKYVELRCDPISGHTALYWYRQSLGQGPEFLIYFQGTGAADDSGLPNDRFFAVRPEGSVSTLKIQRTERGDSAVYLCASSPDRGGGTDTQYFGPGTRLTVL.

This clonotype appeared a few times. The V and J genes are TRBV20-1 and TRBJ2-7, with D perhaps TRBD2 (6 bases). V lost 7 bases to trimming and J lost 0 bases, with 16 bases between them. The germline CDR1 and CDR2 sequences are DFQATT and SNEGSKA (reference sequence). This CDR3 has 14 residues. CDR3 coding DNA: TGCAGTGGGGGTTGGGGACTTCACTCCTACGAGCAGTACTTC. Translation gives CSGGWGLHSYEQYF.

This sequence joins TRBV7-9 and TRBJ2-3, with D unresolved. Germline V CDR1 and CDR2: SEHNR, FQNEAQ (reference sequence). Trimming took 1 base from V and 1 from J, leaving 9 bases between them. The CDR3 has 15 residues. This CDR3 reads CASSLDIVRTDTQYF. The DNA of the CDR3 is TGTGCCAGCAGCTTAGACATAGTCCGCACAGATACGCAGTATTTT.

This clonotype was detected only a few times. The rearrangement joins TRBV20-1 to TRBJ2-3, with TRBD1 matching over 7 bases. This CDR3 contains 12 residues. Germline CDR1 reads DFQATT; CDR2 reads SNEGSKA (reference sequence). CDR3 amino acids: CSRDSPTDTQYF. The CDR3 DNA follows: TGCAGCAGGGACAGCCCCACAGATACGCAGTATTTT.

This clonotype occurred once. The chain has TRBV12-3 or TRBV12-4 and TRBJ2-7, with D unresolved. The CDR3 is 15 amino acids. Deletions cut 3 bases from V and 4 bases from J, with 16 bases between. CDR3 in DNA: TGTGCCAGCAGTTTTGCAGCCCTATTCGGGTACGAGCAGTACTTC. Protein: CASSFAALFGYEQYF.

This clonotype was counted between two and nine times. The chain has TRBV3-1 and TRBJ1-2, with D perhaps matching TRBD1 (5 bases). V shed 7 bases and J shed 2 bases, with 20 bases lying between them. Germline V gives CDR1 LGHDT, CDR2 YNNKEL (reference sequence). The CDR3 runs 16 residues. In nucleotides, the CDR3 is TGTGCCAGCAACTCATTCGTTGGGGGAGAAAACTATGGCTACACCTTC. Protein: CASNSFVGGENYGYTF.